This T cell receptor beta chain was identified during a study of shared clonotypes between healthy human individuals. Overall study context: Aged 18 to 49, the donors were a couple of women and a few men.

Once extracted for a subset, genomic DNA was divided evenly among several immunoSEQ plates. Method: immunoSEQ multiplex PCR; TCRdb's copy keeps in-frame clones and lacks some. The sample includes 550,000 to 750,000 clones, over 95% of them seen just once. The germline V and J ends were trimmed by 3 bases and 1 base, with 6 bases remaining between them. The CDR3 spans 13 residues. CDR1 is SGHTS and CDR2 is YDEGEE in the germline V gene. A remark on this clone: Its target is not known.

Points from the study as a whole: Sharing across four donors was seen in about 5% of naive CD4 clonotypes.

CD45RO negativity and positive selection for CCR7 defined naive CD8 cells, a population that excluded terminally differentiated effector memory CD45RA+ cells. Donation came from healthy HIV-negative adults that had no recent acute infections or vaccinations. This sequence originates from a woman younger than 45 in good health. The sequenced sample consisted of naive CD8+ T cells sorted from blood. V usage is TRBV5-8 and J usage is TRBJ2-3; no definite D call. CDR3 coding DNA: TGTGCCAGCAGCTCCCTAGGCACAGATACGCAGTATTTT. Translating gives CASSSLGTDTQYF.